This T cell receptor (beta chain) was retrieved from a study of T cells in Graves' hyperthyroidism and ophthalmopathy. Comments on this clonotype: The target antigen is unknown.

RNA transcripts gave rise to amplified TCR beta CDR3 regions. An initial round of RT-PCR targeting the TCR CDR3 relied on the HTBI primer set. One entry per CDR3 protein, called by TCRdb with MiXCR from the multiplex PCR reads. The table records almost 500,000 distinct CDR3 sequences, about 20% of them present only once. Study-wide points: Before onset, ophthalmopathy was predicted by the model a median approximately 6.6 months earlier.

The germline gives CDR1 MNHNS, CDR2 SASEGT. This CDR3 is 15 amino acids long. With 5 bases clipped from V and 9 bases from J, the junction kept 12 bases outside the gene matches. Ophthalmopathy in the patients scored at least 3 on Clinical Activity Score and at least 4 on NOSPECS grade, lasting under 3 months. The chain employs TRBV6-1 and TRBJ1-5; 8 nucleotides agree with TRBD1. Sequences were obtained from blood. This receptor was taken from an older woman with Graves' ophthalmopathy. The CDR3 DNA sequence: TGTGCCAGCAGTAAAACAGGGGGGGCCCCTACGCCCCAGCATTTT. This codes for CASSKTGGAPTPQHF.